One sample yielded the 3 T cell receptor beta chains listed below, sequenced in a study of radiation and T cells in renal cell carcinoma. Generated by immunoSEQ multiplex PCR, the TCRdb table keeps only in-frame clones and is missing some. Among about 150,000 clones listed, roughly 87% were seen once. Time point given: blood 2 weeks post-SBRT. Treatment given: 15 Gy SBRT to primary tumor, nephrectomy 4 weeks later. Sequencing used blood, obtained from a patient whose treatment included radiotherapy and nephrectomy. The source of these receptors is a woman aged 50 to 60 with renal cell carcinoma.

The CDR3 region has the DNA TGCGCCAGCAGCTCGGAAACTAGCGTCTCCTACGAGCAGTACTTC. Its protein is CASSSETSVSYEQYF. The V call is TRBV4-1, the J call TRBJ2-7; the match to TRBD2 covers 7 bases. The length of the CDR3 is 15 residues. Looked up from germline, CDR1 is MGHRA and CDR2 is YSYEKL. The V segment lost 5 bases and the J segment 0 bases; nucleotides outside the gene matches: 7.

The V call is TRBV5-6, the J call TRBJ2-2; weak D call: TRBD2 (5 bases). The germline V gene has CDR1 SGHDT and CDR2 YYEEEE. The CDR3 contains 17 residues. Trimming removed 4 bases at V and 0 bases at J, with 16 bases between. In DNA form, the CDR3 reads TGTGCCAGCAGCCCCGCCTACGGGGATTCGAACACCGGGGAGCTGTTTTTT. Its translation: CASSPAYGDSNTGELFF.

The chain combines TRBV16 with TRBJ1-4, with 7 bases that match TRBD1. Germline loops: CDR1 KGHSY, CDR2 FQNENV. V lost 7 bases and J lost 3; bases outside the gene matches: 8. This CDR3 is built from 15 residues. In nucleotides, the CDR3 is TGTGCCAGCAACCCAGGACAGGCCTCTAATGAAAAACTGTTTTTT. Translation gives CASNPGQASNEKLFF.